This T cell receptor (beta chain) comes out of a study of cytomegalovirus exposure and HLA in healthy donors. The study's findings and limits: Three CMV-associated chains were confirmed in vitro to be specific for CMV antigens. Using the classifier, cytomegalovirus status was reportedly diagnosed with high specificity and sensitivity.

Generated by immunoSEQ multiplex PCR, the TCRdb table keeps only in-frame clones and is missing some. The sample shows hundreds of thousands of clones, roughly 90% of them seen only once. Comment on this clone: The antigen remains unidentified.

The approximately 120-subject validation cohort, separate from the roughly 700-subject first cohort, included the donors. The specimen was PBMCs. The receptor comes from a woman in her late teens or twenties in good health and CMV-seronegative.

CDR3 residues: CASSLPGPNTEAFF. In DNA form, the CDR3 reads TGTGCCAGCAGTTTACCAGGGCCGAACACTGAAGCTTTCTTT. The rearrangement uses TRBV27 and TRBJ1-1, with D perhaps matching TRBD1 (5 bases). The CDR3 sequence is 14 residues long. V shed 2 bases and J shed 1 base, with 8 bases lying between them. Germline V lookup: CDR1 MNHEY, CDR2 SMNVEV (reference sequence).